This entry concerns a single T cell receptor (beta chain). Assay: immunoSEQ multiplex PCR; the TCRdb copy retains only in-frame clones and omits some. The sample has hundreds of thousands of clones; approximately 90% are singletons. The study assigned cohorts using participant-reported clinical history. Trimming removed 0 bases from V and 3 bases from J, with 11 bases in between. Germline V lookup: CDR1 LNHDA, CDR2 SQIVND (reference sequence). The CDR3 extends over 15 amino acids. These data are taken from a study of blood T cell repertoires in COVID-19. Whole-study context: Samples representing acute and convalescent COVID-19 were sourced from the United States, Italy and Spain. Nucleic acid was either cDNA or gDNA, and it came from T cells, B-cell-depleted T cells, or PBMCs.

This TCR came from a man in his fifties who had been exposed to COVID-19. What was sequenced was PBMCs or T cells enriched from blood (not recorded which). The chain links TRBV19 to TRBJ1-2, with a tentative D call TRBD1 (5 bases). The CDR3 nucleotides read TGTGCCAGTAGTATAGACCAGGGCTACGACTATGGCTACACCTTC. It encodes CASSIDQGYDYGYTF.